These 11 T cell receptor beta chains were all obtained from the same sample, sequenced in a study of blood T cells in healthy people across ages. For the second PCR, which ran for 7 to 11 cycles, a sample-barcoded 5' primer and a J-beta primer mix were used. Each CDR3 protein is one row after TCRdb ran MiXCR on the 5' RACE reads. The top ten clones hold around 18% of a sample with approximately 800,000 distinct CDR3 sequences, about 45% of them seen once. Sample: blood. The receptors come from an older man in good health.

Written as DNA, the CDR3 is TGTGCCAGCAGCGTAGATGGACTCCCACGCGAGCAGTACTTC. Amino acid sequence: CASSVDGLPREQYF. The rearrangement joins TRBV9 to TRBJ2-4; perhaps TRBD2 as D (5 bases). The J call may be incorrect, as the DNA end agrees better with TRBJ2-7. The germline V gene has CDR1 SGDLS and CDR2 YYNGEE. This CDR3 is built from 14 residues.

The gene calls are TRBV9 and TRBJ1-1; D is unresolved. Germline loops: CDR1 SGDLS, CDR2 YYNGEE. With 4 bases removed from V and 2 bases from J, the gap between germline ends came to 9 bases. CDR3 length: 13 amino acids. CDR3 DNA: TGTGCCAGCAGCATCCGACACAACACTGAAGCTTTCTTT. Translating it yields CASSIRHNTEAFF. Variable domain in full (rest from reference TRBV9 and TRBJ1-1): DSGVTQTPKHLITATGQRVTLRCSPRSGDLSVYWYQQSLDQGLQFLIQYYNGEERAKGNILERFSAQQFPDLHSELNLSSLELGDSALYFCASSIRHNTEAFFGQGTRLTVV.

This chain links TRBV30 with TRBJ1-5; maybe TRBD1 (5 bases). This CDR3 comprises 14 residues. V was shortened by 0 bases and J by 6 bases, with 12 bases between the two germline ends. From germline, CDR1 is GTSNPN and CDR2 SVGIG (reference sequence). The CDR3 is CAWSVRAGFQPQHF. CDR3 sequence (DNA): TGTGCCTGGAGTGTAAGGGCAGGGTTTCAGCCCCAGCATTTT.

The chain carries TRBV5-1 and TRBJ2-5, with unresolved D. Germline loops: CDR1 SGHRS, CDR2 YFSETQ. Trimming left V 2 bases short and J 1 base short, with 12 bases between. This CDR3 spans 15 amino acids. Here the CDR3 DNA reads TGCGCCAGCAGCTTTTTCTCCCTGGCCCAAGAGACCCAGTACTTC. Its translation: CASSFFSLAQETQYF.

This clonotype was detected only a few times. The CDR3 reads CASLGGNSYNEQFF. CDR3 nucleotides: TGTGCCAGTCTAGGGGGGAACTCCTACAATGAGCAGTTCTTC. The gene calls are TRBV2 and TRBJ2-1; TRBD1 or TRBD2 may be the D gene (6 bases each). The CDR3 extends over 14 amino acids. V lost 9 bases and J 0 bases, leaving 12 bases between the germline ends. CDR1 SNHLY and CDR2 FYNNEI come from the germline V gene.

This clonotype has only a few counts. The chain employs TRBV20-1 and TRBJ2-1; D gene ambiguous. Trimming shortened V by 6 bases and J by 0 bases, and 12 bases separated the two germline ends. The CDR3 runs to 14 residues. Germline lookup yields CDR1 DFQATT and CDR2 SNEGSKA (reference sequence). CDR3 DNA: TGCAGTGCCTGGGGTGGCCTCTCCTACAATGAGCAGTTCTTC. The encoded protein is CSAWGGLSYNEQFF.

The J gene is TRBJ2-7, the V gene TRBV10-3; 11 positions agree with TRBD2. The V gene end was trimmed by 6 bases and the J gene end by 0 bases; junction bases not matched to a gene: 10. Looked up from germline, CDR1 is ENHRY and CDR2 is SYGVKD. The CDR3 consists of 17 residues. The CDR3 nucleotides read TGTGCCATCAGGGGTGGACTAGCGGGCCCGAGCTCCTACGAGCAGTACTTC. Residues: CAIRGGLAGPSSYEQYF.

This clonotype was observed a handful of times. The chain links TRBV25-1 to TRBJ2-1; 11 nucleotides agree with TRBD1. V lost 4 bases, J lost 6 bases, and 11 bases stayed unmatched. Germline V gene data show CDR1 as MGHDK and CDR2 as SYGVNS. The CDR3 is 17 amino acids. In DNA form, the CDR3 reads TGTGCCAGCAGTGGGATTGAGGGGACAGGGGGTCTCAATGAGCAGTTCTTC. As protein: CASSGIEGTGGLNEQFF.

The V gene is TRBV10-3, the J gene TRBJ2-4; 12 bases align to TRBD1. The CDR3 is 15 amino acids. V lost 0 bases, J lost 12 bases, and 6 bases stayed unmatched. Germline CDR1 reads ENHRY; CDR2 reads SYGVKD. In DNA form, the CDR3 reads TGTGCCATCAGTGAGTCGGGACAGGGGGCCCCGCATCAGTACTTC. It encodes CAISESGQGAPHQYF.

The chain employs TRBV6-5 and TRBJ1-4; D is unresolved. The CDR3 length is 17 residues. Trimming took 0 bases from V and 0 from J, leaving 11 bases between them. The germline V gene has CDR1 MNHEY and CDR2 SVGAGI. For the CDR3, the DNA is TGTGCCAGCAGTTACTCGGGTCCAGGATCAACTAATGAAAAACTGTTTTTT. It specifies CASSYSGPGSTNEKLFF.

This chain uses TRBV27 with TRBJ2-2; TRBD2 matches at 9 bases. V lost 4 bases and J lost 1; bases outside the gene matches: 4. The CDR3 loop spans 16 amino acids. Germline lookup yields CDR1 MNHEY and CDR2 SMNVEV (reference sequence). The CDR3 loop reads CASSWRTSENTGELFF. For the CDR3, the DNA is TGTGCCAGCAGTTGGAGGACTAGCGAGAACACCGGGGAGCTGTTTTTT.